This T cell receptor (beta chain) was sequenced in a study of regulatory T cells in long-lasting Graves disease. Findings of the study overall: Comparison showed that persistent patients shared more public clonotypes (about 2,700) than new patients (966).

Arm-PCR of CDR3 regions and iRepertoire HTBI primers were used to build TCR beta libraries. MiXCR was run by TCRdb on the multiplex PCR reads, yielding one entry per CDR3 protein. The sample includes more than 300,000 distinct CDR3 sequences, about a sixth of them seen just once. Time point reported: newly diagnosed GD, antithyroid drugs for less than 3 months. Making the TCR library involved RNA that had been extracted from PBMCs. Germline V lookup: CDR1 SSHAT, CDR2 FNYEAQ (reference sequence). CDR3 size: 14 residues. This clonotype occurred a few times. The target antigen is unknown. In addition, the sample was reused for a study of T cells in Graves' hyperthyroidism and ophthalmopathy. This second study says: With a median lead of 6.5 months before onset, the model predicted ophthalmopathy.

The sequenced sample was peripheral blood mononuclear cells (PBMCs), obtained at new diagnosis, from a patient treated with antithyroid drugs. V usage is TRBV7-7 and J usage is TRBJ2-2; TRBD2 matches 9 bases. This sequence originates from a woman between 18 and 30 years old with Graves disease. The CDR3 DNA reads as TGTGCTAGCGCGGGGGGGCGAAGCACCGGGGAGCTGTTTTTT. Translation: CASAGGRSTGELFF. Full variable domain (missing parts from reference TRBV7-7 and TRBJ2-2): GAGVSQSPRYKVTKRGQDVTLRCDPISSHATLYWYQQALGQGPEFLTYFNYEAQPDKSGLPSDRFSAERPEGSISTLTIQRTEQRDSAMYRCASAGGRSTGELFFGEGSRLTVL.